The present entry profiles one TCR beta chain with its context. This CDR3 region has 16 residues. CDR1 SGDLS and CDR2 YYNGEE come from the germline V gene. V trimming: 0 bases; J trimming: 2 bases; junction bases outside the gene matches: 4. Plates contained around 200,000 CFSE-labeled responder cells and around 200,000 irradiated, violet-dye-labeled stimulator cells. Sorted after the reaction were proliferating CFSE-low CD3+CD4+ and CD3+CD8+ responders. Profiled with immunoSEQ multiplex PCR; TCRdb holds only in-frame clones, not every one. The table includes thousands of clones, 31% detected once. This sample is drawn from a study of graft-versus-host responses after intestinal transplantation. Background on the study: The recipients all started with anti-thymocyte globulin induction and then took tacrolimus and steroids for about 3 years.

This chain joins TRBV9 and TRBJ2-1, with TRBD2 matching 8 bases. This receptor was taken from a human patient who received an intestinal transplant. The sequences come from alloreactive CD4+ T cells from a mixed lymphocyte reaction culture, collected before intestinal transplant. The subset: CFSE-low proliferating T cells sorted from approximately six-day pre-transplant mixed lymphocyte reaction (GvH or HvG direction). The CDR3 reads CASSVVSGSTYNEQFF. The CDR3 DNA reads as TGTGCCAGCAGCGTAGTAAGCGGGAGTACCTACAATGAGCAGTTCTTC.